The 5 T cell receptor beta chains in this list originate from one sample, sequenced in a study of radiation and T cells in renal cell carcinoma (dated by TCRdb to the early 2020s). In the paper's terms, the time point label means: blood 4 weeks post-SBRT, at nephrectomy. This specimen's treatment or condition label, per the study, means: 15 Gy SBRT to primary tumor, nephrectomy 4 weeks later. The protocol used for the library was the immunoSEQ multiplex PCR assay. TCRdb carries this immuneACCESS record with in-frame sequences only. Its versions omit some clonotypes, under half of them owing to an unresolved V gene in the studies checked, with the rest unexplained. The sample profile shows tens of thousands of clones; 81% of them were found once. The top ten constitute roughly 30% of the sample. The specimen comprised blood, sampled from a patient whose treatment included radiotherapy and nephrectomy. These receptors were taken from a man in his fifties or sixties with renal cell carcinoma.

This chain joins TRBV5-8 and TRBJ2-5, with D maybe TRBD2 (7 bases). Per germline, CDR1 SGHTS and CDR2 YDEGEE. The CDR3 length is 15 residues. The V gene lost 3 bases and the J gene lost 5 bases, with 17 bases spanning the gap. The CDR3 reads CASSSREGGSETQYF. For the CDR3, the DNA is TGTGCCAGCAGCTCGAGGGAGGGGGGTTCGGAGACCCAGTACTTC.

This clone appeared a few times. CDR3 sequence reads: CASSPFSGTDYPEAFF. As DNA, the CDR3 is TGTGCCAGCTCACCATTCTCCGGGACAGACTACCCTGAAGCTTTCTTT. This rearrangement joins TRBV18 to TRBJ1-1; 7 bases match TRBD1. The CDR3 consists of 16 residues. With V trimmed by 2 bases and J by 6 bases, 12 bases remained unmatched. The germline V gene encodes CDR1 KGHSH and CDR2 LQKENI.

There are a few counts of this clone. CDR3 sequence: CASSLPGWNQPQHF. CDR3 nucleotides: TGTGCCAGCAGCTTACCAGGGTGGAATCAGCCCCAGCATTTT. V is TRBV5-6 and J is TRBJ1-5; the D gene is possibly TRBD1 (5 bases). CDR3 length: 14 amino acids. CDR1 and CDR2 (germline): SGHDT, YYEEEE. Trimming removed 2 bases at V and 4 bases at J, with 10 bases between.

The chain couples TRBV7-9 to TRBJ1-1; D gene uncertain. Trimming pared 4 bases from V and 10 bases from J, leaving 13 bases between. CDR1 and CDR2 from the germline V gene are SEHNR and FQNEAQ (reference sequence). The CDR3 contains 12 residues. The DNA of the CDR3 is TGTGCCAGCAGCTCAGCTGTTAGGGTAGCTTTCTTT. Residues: CASSSAVRVAFF.

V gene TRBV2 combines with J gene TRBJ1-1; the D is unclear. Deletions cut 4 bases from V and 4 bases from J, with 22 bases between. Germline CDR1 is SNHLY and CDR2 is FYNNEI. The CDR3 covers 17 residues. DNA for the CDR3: TGTGCCAGCAGTGTGTTCCCCACCACGCAGTCTAGCACTGAAGCTTTCTTT. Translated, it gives CASSVFPTTQSSTEAFF. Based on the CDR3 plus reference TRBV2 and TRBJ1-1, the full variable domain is EPEVTQTPSHQVTQMGQEVILRCVPISNHLYFYWYRQILGQKVEFLVSFYNNEISEKSEIFDDQFSVERPDGSNFTLKIRSTKLEDSAMYFCASSVFPTTQSSTEAFFGQGTRLTVV.